The rows below give T cell receptor beta chains drawn from one sample of a study of patients and donors after allogeneic stem cell transplantation. TCRdb fed the RT-PCR reads into MiXCR, producing one record per CDR3 protein. The sample records 85,000 to 90,000 distinct CDR3 sequences, about 48% being singletons. The sequencing sample was made of blood, either unsorted or a sorted T cell fraction (not recorded which). These receptors were collected from a human donor who was either an allogeneic HSCT recipient or a stem cell or donor lymphocyte infusion donor (not recorded which). It is not recorded whose cells these are; they may come from a transplant donor. The CDR3 runs from the conserved cysteine through the conserved F or W. The D gene is left open where the match is weak. Size is omitted from some rows. Given values are once, few, many or a class for expanded clones.

d_gene	abundance	v_gene	j_gene	CDR3nt	CDR3aa
.	.	TRBV27	TRBJ1-4	TGTGCCAGCAGTTTCTTGGCAACTAATGAAAAACTGTTTTTT	CASSFLATNEKLFF
.	.	TRBV14	TRBJ1-1	TGTGCCAGCAGCCAGTGGATCGGGGGCACTGAAGCTTTCTTT	CASSQWIGGTEAFF
TRBD1	few	TRBV29-1	TRBJ1-1	TGCAGCGTAATGACAGGGGGGACCACTGAAGCTTTCTTT	CSVMTGGTTEAFF
TRBD2	.	TRBV3-1	TRBJ2-2	TGTGCCAGCAGCCCTACTAGCGGGGAAACCGGGAAGCTGTTTTTT	CASSPTSGETGKLFF
.	once	TRBV20-1	TRBJ2-7	TGCAGTGGGCGACAGGACCTCCGCTACGAGCAGTACTTC	CSGRQDLRYEQYF
.	.	TRBV3-1	TRBJ1-1	TGTGCCAGCAGCCAAGGTGTTCGGGGGAACACTGAAGCTTTCTTT	CASSQGVRGNTEAFF
.	few	TRBV20-1	TRBJ1-5	TGCAGTGCTAGTTTTGGACGAAACTATAATCAGCCCCAGCATTTT	CSASFGRNYNQPQHF
TRBD2	.	TRBV6-5	TRBJ2-2	TGTGCCATCGGGAGGGCCGGGGAGCTGTTTTTT	CAIGRAGELFF
TRBD1	.	TRBV7-9	TRBJ2-7	TGTGCCAGCAGTTCACAGGGGGCGCCTTTATCTGAGCAGTACTTC	CASSSQGAPLSEQYF
.	.	TRBV4-1	TRBJ1-3	TGCGCCAGCAGCCAAGGTTTCAGGGGATGGTCTGGAAACACCATATATTTT	CASSQGFRGWSGNTIYF
.	few	TRBV20-1	TRBJ1-2	TGCAGTAACGACAGGCGCCCGAACTATGGCTACACCTTC	CSNDRRPNYGYTF
.	few	TRBV28	TRBJ1-5	TGTGCCAGCAGTCCGGGACGGGGTGGAAGCAATCAGCCCCAGCATTTT	CASSPGRGGSNQPQHF
TRBD1	few	TRBV6-6	TRBJ1-6	TGTGCCAGCAGGACAGGGGGCCCCGGGGCCTATAATTCACCCCTCCACTTT	CASRTGGPGAYNSPLHF
.	.	TRBV18	TRBJ2-7	TGTGCCAGCTCACCGGGTAGCGGCCTCTACGAGCAGTACTTC	CASSPGSGLYEQYF
.	few	TRBV7-9	TRBJ1-5	TGTGCCAGCAGCTCTGGGACAATCTATAGCAATCAGCCCCAGCATTTT	CASSSGTIYSNQPQHF
.	few	TRBV29-1	TRBJ2-6	TGCAGCGTTGGTTCAGATTCTGGGGCCAACGTCCTGACTTTC	CSVGSDSGANVLTF
.	.	TRBV6-5	TRBJ2-7	TGTGCCAGCAGTTACTCGATCCACAGGTTGCCCTCCTACGAGCAGTACTTC	CASSYSIHRLPSYEQYF
.	.	TRBV5-1	TRBJ2-7	TGCGCCAGCAGCCTGAGAGACTACGAGCAGTACTTC	CASSLRDYEQYF
.	.	TRBV9	TRBJ1-2	TGTGCCAGCGGTACGGGAGATGGCTACACCTTC	CASGTGDGYTF
.	.	TRBV28	TRBJ1-4	TGTGCCAGCAGTTCCCCGCAGGAGGATCGAGAAAAACTGTTTTTT	CASSSPQEDREKLFF
.	.	TRBV5-1	TRBJ2-2	TGCGCCAGCGCCATGAGGGAGGTTATCACCGGGGAGCTGTTTTTT	CASAMREVITGELFF
.	.	TRBV10-2	TRBJ1-5	TGCGCCAGCAGTGAGACGGTGATGGGCAATCAGCCCCAGCATTTT	CASSETVMGNQPQHF
.	.	TRBV20-1	TRBJ1-1	TGCAGTGCTTCGCAGTCCTCTGAAGCGAACACTGAAGCTTTCTTT	CSASQSSEANTEAFF
.	.	TRBV4-1	TRBJ1-1	TGCGCCAGCAGCCTTACCGCTTATGGCACTGAAGCTTTCTTT	CASSLTAYGTEAFF
.	.	TRBV5-6	TRBJ1-1	TGTGCCAGCAGCTTGGTCGGTGTTGAAGCTTTCTTT	CASSLVGVEAFF
.	few	TRBV12-3/TRBV12-4	TRBJ1-2	TGTGCCAGCAGGGCCGGGACCTTCAGCTACTATGGCTACACCTTC	CASRAGTFSYYGYTF
.	few	TRBV7-8	TRBJ1-1	TGTGCCAGCAGCCTCCGACTGGTTGTGAACACTGAAGCTTTCTTT	CASSLRLVVNTEAFF
.	.	TRBV28	TRBJ2-1	TGTGCCGGCAGTCTACAGTCAGGGGAGCACTACAATGAGCAGTTCTTC	CAGSLQSGEHYNEQFF
.	few	TRBV4-3	TRBJ1-3	TGCGCCAGCAGCCTATACAACAGCGTTTCTGGAAACACCATATATTTT	CASSLYNSVSGNTIYF
.	.	TRBV7-8	TRBJ1-4	TGTGCCAGCAGCCCCCCGGACAGCGCTAATGAAAAACTGTTTTTT	CASSPPDSANEKLFF
.	.	TRBV10-3	TRBJ1-6	TGTGCCATCAGAGGGGTAGATAATTCACCCCTCCACTTT	CAIRGVDNSPLHF
.	.	TRBV28	TRBJ1-5	TGTGCCAGCACGATCATGACTAGCAATCAGCCCCAGCATTTT	CASTIMTSNQPQHF